A selection of T cell receptor beta chains follows, all from one sample in a study of T cell changes during pregnancy in multiple sclerosis. Repertoires were generated with immunoSEQ multiplex PCR, while TCRdb's copy carries only in-frame clones and drops some. The profile covers tens of thousands of clones, with under 95% appearing a single time and 2.6% taken by the ten largest. Sequenced here: peripheral blood, sampled before pregnancy. The receptors stem from a female donor with multiple sclerosis, enrolled in a pregnancy study. Both conserved end residues are part of each CDR3. A D gene is named only where the DNA matches it firmly. Some rows mark clone size as missing; the rest say once, few, many or name a class of expanded clone.

size	D	J	V	DNA	CDR3
.	TRBD2	TRBJ2-1	TRBV9	TGTGCCAGCAGCCTAGATGACGTACTAGCGGGAGAAGCGAGGGAGCAGTTCTTC	CASSLDDVLAGEAREQFF
.	.	TRBJ1-1	TRBV2	TGTGCCAGCAGTACGGGTCTCTCCCTTATGAACACTGAAGCTTTCTTT	CASSTGLSLMNTEAFF
.	.	TRBJ2-1	TRBV19	TGTGCCAGTAGTACCGGTAGCGGCTACAATGAGCAGTTCTTC	CASSTGSGYNEQFF
.	TRBD2	TRBJ2-3	TRBV30	TGTGCCTGGAGTGACCTAGCGGGAGGGCCGAGGTCTAGCACAGATACGCAGTATTTT	CAWSDLAGGPRSSTDTQYF
.	TRBD2	TRBJ2-7	TRBV6-5	TGTGCCAGCAGCCCGACTAGCGGGAGCGACGAGCAGTACTTC	CASSPTSGSDEQYF
once	TRBD1	TRBJ2-7	TRBV28	TGTGCCAGCAGTTCCAGGGGACAGGGAAACACCTACGAGCAGTACTTC	CASSSRGQGNTYEQYF
once	.	TRBJ1-4	TRBV5-6	TGTGCCAGCAGCAGCGGCGGGGCTAATGAAAAACTGTTTTTT	CASSSGGANEKLFF
.	TRBD2	TRBJ2-2	TRBV5-1	TGCGCCAGCAGCTCAATCGGACTAGCGGGAGGGATCACCGGGGAGCTGTTTTTT	CASSSIGLAGGITGELFF
.	TRBD1	TRBJ2-7	TRBV28	TGTGCCAGCAGTTTATGGGGACAGGGGGCGGTCGGGCAGTACTTC	CASSLWGQGAVGQYF
.	TRBD1	TRBJ2-5	TRBV7-9	TGTGCCAGCAGCTTAGGGCAGGGGGAAGAGACCCAGTACTTC	CASSLGQGEETQYF
.	TRBD2	TRBJ2-7	TRBV5-6	TGTGCCAGCAGCCTTAGGACTAGCGTTCCCTACGAGCAGTACTTC	CASSLRTSVPYEQYF
.	.	TRBJ2-7	TRBV12-2	TGTGCAGCTAACGAGTGCTCCTACGAGCAGTACTTC	CAANECSYEQYF
.	TRBD1	TRBJ1-4	TRBV7-9	TGTGCCAGCAGCCGAGACAGGGGCGGTAATGAAAAACTGTTTTTT	CASSRDRGGNEKLFF
once	.	TRBJ2-1	TRBV4-3	TGCGCCAGCAGCCGTGTAGTGAGGGCCACCTACAATGAGCAGTTCTTC	CASSRVVRATYNEQFF
.	.	TRBJ2-1	TRBV11-2	TGTGCCAGCAGCTCCATCCCCCGGACAGCAAACAATGAGCAGTTCTTC	CASSSIPRTANNEQFF
few	.	TRBJ2-7	TRBV6-5	TGTGCCAGCAGGAAGCATGACTACGAGCAGTACTTC	CASRKHDYEQYF
.	.	TRBJ2-7	TRBV7-8	TGTGCCAGCAGCTTACGTTGGACGGGATCCTACGAGCAGTACTTC	CASSLRWTGSYEQYF
.	TRBD2	TRBJ2-3	TRBV5-4	TGTGCCAGCAGCTTGTTGGCGGGAGGGCCGGCGGATACGCAGTATTTT	CASSLLAGGPADTQYF
.	.	TRBJ2-5	TRBV5-1	TGCGCCAGCAGCTTTAACAGGGCAGTCCAAGAGACCCAGTACTTC	CASSFNRAVQETQYF
.	.	TRBJ1-1	TRBV27	TGTGCCAGCAGACCAAACGGGAACACTGAAGCTTTCTTT	CASRPNGNTEAFF
.	TRBD2	TRBJ2-1	TRBV19	TGTGCCAGTAGTATAGGGACTAGCTCCTACAATGAGCAGTTCTTC	CASSIGTSSYNEQFF
.	.	TRBJ2-7	TRBV11-2	TGTGCCAGCAGCTTAGCCGGAGGAACTAGCCCTCGGGGAGAGCAGTACTTC	CASSLAGGTSPRGEQYF
.	TRBD2	TRBJ2-7	TRBV4-3	TGCGCCAGCAGCCAAGAGACGGGAGGAGTCTACGAGCAGTACTTC	CASSQETGGVYEQYF
once	.	TRBJ2-7	TRBV2	TGTGCCAGCAGGGGGGGAAGATACGAGCAGTACTTC	CASRGGRYEQYF
.	TRBD1	TRBJ2-7	TRBV6-5	TGTGCCAGCAGTTATAGGACAGGGGGCTCCTACGAGCAGTACTTC	CASSYRTGGSYEQYF
.	.	TRBJ2-3	TRBV14	TGTGCCAGCAGCCTAGCCCCGGGGTCAGATACGCAGTATTTT	CASSLAPGSDTQYF
.	TRBD1	TRBJ2-5	TRBV4-2	TGTGCCAGCAGCCTGGAGACAGGGGGCGAAGAGACCCAGTACTTC	CASSLETGGEETQYF
.	.	TRBJ2-1	TRBV27	TGTGCCAGCAGCTACCCCGGGTCTGAGCAGTTCTTC	CASSYPGSEQFF
.	TRBD2	TRBJ2-3	TRBV5-1	TGCGCCAGCACCTCTAGCGGGAGTGGATGGGGAGATACGCAGTATTTT	CASTSSGSGWGDTQYF
.	TRBD1	TRBJ2-7	TRBV28	TGTGCCAGCAGCCGACCCAGGACAGGAGACTCCTACGAGCAGTACTTC	CASSRPRTGDSYEQYF
once	TRBD2	TRBJ2-7	TRBV6-6	TGTGCCAGCAGCCTCCGGACCGCGGGGGTCGAGCAGTACTTC	CASSLRTAGVEQYF
.	.	TRBJ1-5	TRBV5-1	TGCGCCAGCAGCTTGGAGGGACAACGGAATCAGCCCCAGCATTTT	CASSLEGQRNQPQHF
.	TRBD2	TRBJ2-7	TRBV30	TGTGCCTGGGAGGGAGGGAGGATCCCCTACGAGCAGTACTTC	CAWEGGRIPYEQYF
.	TRBD1	TRBJ2-5	TRBV7-9	TGTGCCAGCAGCATAAGGACAGGGGAACAAGAGACCCAGTACTTC	CASSIRTGEQETQYF
.	TRBD2	TRBJ2-2	TRBV28	TGTGCCAGCATCGGGACTAGCGAAACCGGGGAGCTGTTTTTT	CASIGTSETGELFF
.	TRBD1	TRBJ1-4	TRBV7-2	TGTGCCAGCAGGGTAGACAGGGGGATTAAAAAACTGTTTTTT	CASRVDRGIKKLFF
once	.	TRBJ2-7	TRBV19	TGTGCCAGTAGTATAGAAGGGGATCAGGCCTACGAGCAGTACTTC	CASSIEGDQAYEQYF
.	TRBD2	TRBJ2-1	TRBV28	TGTGCCAGCAGTTTACCGGGGACTAGCGGGAGTCGGGCTGAGCAGTTCTTC	CASSLPGTSGSRAEQFF
.	.	TRBJ1-2	TRBV9	TGTGCCAGCAGCGTAGGATCTACGCCACACTATGGCTACACCTTC	CASSVGSTPHYGYTF
.	TRBD1	TRBJ1-2	TRBV6-6	TGTGCCAGCGGGACAGGGCCGGGGTTTGATGGCTACACCTTC	CASGTGPGFDGYTF
.	.	TRBJ2-2	TRBV11-2	TGTGCCAGCAGCTCGGCCGGGGAGCTGTTTTTT	CASSSAGELFF